This paragraph covers one T cell receptor beta chain sequence. As yet, its antigen is unknown. This sample is drawn from a study of T-cell reconstitution after alpha-beta-depleted transplantation in children. Study-wide results and limits: Several patients had high TCRbeta diversity at day 60; it came from surviving recipient T cells and thymic progenitors. Expanded graft clones numbering several hundred reportedly gave rise to alpha-beta T cells about two months after transplant. The authors attributed T-cell counts and diversity one year after transplant mostly to newly produced T cells.

During its preparation, the TCRbeta library received unique molecular identifiers. TCRdb re-called the PCR reads through MiXCR, storing one row per CDR3 protein. The sample contains around 600,000 distinct CDR3 sequences, about 21% of which appear only once. This specimen was PBMCs, mostly from graft donor cells, taken 360 days after TCRalphabeta/CD19-depleted stem cell transplant. The sequence came from a boy less than two years old who had a stem cell transplant for acute myeloid leukemia, so the T cells may come from the graft donor.

For the CDR3, the DNA is TGTGCCAGCAGATCGATGTCTGGCTACACCTTC. Its protein product is CASRSMSGYTF. The rearrangement links TRBV12-3 or TRBV12-4 to TRBJ1-2, with D hard to call. CDR3 length: 11 residues. Trimming removed 6 bases at V and 7 bases at J, with 9 bases between.